This is a list of T cell receptor beta chains from one sample in a study of shared clonotypes between healthy human individuals. Using immunoSEQ multiplex PCR, the repertoire was profiled, and TCRdb retains in-frame clones only, with some absent. The sample gives millions of clones, 95% of which show up once; 0.13% is in the top ten. Sequences were obtained from naive CD4+ T cells sorted from blood. These receptors all come from a man between 18 and 35 years old in good health. Both conserved end residues are part of each CDR3. A D gene is named only where the DNA matches it firmly. Clone size is given for some rows only: seen once, a few or many times, or a class if the clone is expanded.

>TRBV19|-|TRBJ2-7|14|TRBD2
TGTGCCAGTAGTCGGGAGGGACGAGGCTACGAGCAGTACTTC
CASSREGRGYEQYF
>TRBV10-3|-|TRBJ2-7|13|-
TGTGCCATCAGTGAGTATGGGGGAGGCGAGCAGTACTTC
CAISEYGGGEQYF
>TRBV7-8|-|TRBJ2-1|19|TRBD2
TGTGCCAGCAGCTTAGGGCTAGCGGGAGAGGTCAGCCCCTACAATGAGCAGTTCTTC
CASSLGLAGEVSPYNEQFF
>TRBV6-5|-|TRBJ2-5|11|-
TGTGCCAGCAGTTATATGGAGACCCAGTACTTC
CASSYMETQYF
>TRBV7-5|-|TRBJ1-2|14|-
TGTGCCAGAAGCCCCGGAAAAGTCGGGCGCGGCTACACCTTC
CARSPGKVGRGYTF
>TRBV5-4|-|TRBJ2-7|16|TRBD2
TGTGCCAGCAGCGGGGGACTAGCGGAAAGCCCCTACGAGCAGTACTTC
CASSGGLAESPYEQYF
>TRBV4-1|-|TRBJ1-1|13|-
TGCGCCAGCAGCCAGCTAGGGGTTACTGAAGCTTTCTTT
CASSQLGVTEAFF
>TRBV6-6|-|TRBJ1-6|15|TRBD1
TGTGCCAGCAGTTTCCAATCGGACAGGTCTTCACCCCTCCACTTT
CASSFQSDRSSPLHF
>TRBV14|-|TRBJ2-1|15|TRBD1
TGTGCCAGCAGCCAAGGGGACAGGGGGTACAATGAGCAGTTCTTC
CASSQGDRGYNEQFF
>TRBV5-1|-|TRBJ2-6|17|TRBD1
TGCGCCAGCAGCCATAGGACAGGTCCCTCTGGGGCCAACGTCCTGACTTTC
CASSHRTGPSGANVLTF
>TRBV5-1|once|TRBJ2-1|15|TRBD1
TGCGCCAGCAGCGCACAGGGGGGCACCTACAATGAGCAGTTCTTC
CASSAQGGTYNEQFF
>TRBV4-1|few|TRBJ1-2|15|-
TGCGCCAGCAGCCAAGATCCTTCGGGGAATTATGGCTACACCTTC
CASSQDPSGNYGYTF
>TRBV6-6|-|TRBJ2-3|16|TRBD1
TGTGCCAGCAGCAGCGGGGACAGGGGGAACACAGATACGCAGTATTTT
CASSSGDRGNTDTQYF
>TRBV28|-|TRBJ1-3|13|-
TGTGCCAGCAGTTTGCTCTCTGGAAACACCATATATTTT
CASSLLSGNTIYF
>TRBV2|-|TRBJ2-7|13|-
TGTGCCACCGAAAATGGACCCTCTACCGAGCAGTACTTC
CATENGPSTEQYF
>TRBV10-3|-|TRBJ1-3|17|TRBD1
TGTGCCATCAGATACGAAACAGGGGATCGCTCTGGAAACACCATATATTTT
CAIRYETGDRSGNTIYF
>TRBV5-1|once|TRBJ2-5|17|TRBD2
TGCGCCAGCAGCTTGTTTAGCGGGGGGGTTATACAAGAGACCCAGTACTTC
CASSLFSGGVIQETQYF
>TRBV5-5|-|TRBJ2-5|13|-
TGTGCCAGCAGCTCTCCGGACACGGAGACCCAGTACTTC
CASSSPDTETQYF
>TRBV6-1|-|TRBJ1-5|15|TRBD1
TGTGCCAGCAGCGGCCCAGGGGGCGGCAGGCAGCCCCAGCATTTT
CASSGPGGGRQPQHF
>TRBV7-2|-|TRBJ2-7|14|-
TGTGCCAGCAGCGCGGGCGGCAGTCCCTACGAGCAGTACTTC
CASSAGGSPYEQYF
>TRBV7-6|-|TRBJ1-6|12|-
TGTGCCAGCAGCTTAGTTAATTCACCCCTCCACTTT
CASSLVNSPLHF
>TRBV18|-|TRBJ2-1|15|TRBD2
TGTGCCAGCTCACCACGAGGGACTAGCGGGGTCGAGCAGTTCTTC
CASSPRGTSGVEQFF
>TRBV30|-|TRBJ2-7|10|-
TGTGCCTGGGGGTATTACGAGCAGTACTTC
CAWGYYEQYF
>TRBV4-1|once|TRBJ1-2|18|TRBD1
TGCGCCAGCAGCCAGGTTCCGGGACAGGGCTTTACTAACTATGGCTACACCTTC
CASSQVPGQGFTNYGYTF
>TRBV6-5|-|TRBJ1-1|15|-
TGTGCCAGCACCCTGAACCCCGGGGGAAGCACTGAAGCTTTCTTT
CASTLNPGGSTEAFF
>TRBV5-1|-|TRBJ2-3|13|-
TGCGCCAGCAGCGTTGCAGGCACAGATACGCAGTATTTT
CASSVAGTDTQYF
>TRBV2|-|TRBJ2-2|15|-
TGTGCCAGCATCTTCCAATCAGGGGACACCGGGGAGCTGTTTTTT
CASIFQSGDTGELFF
>TRBV7-2|-|TRBJ2-1|16|-
TGTGCCAGCAGCCAGAAAAGGCTAGTCCAGGGGAATGAGCAGTTCTTC
CASSQKRLVQGNEQFF
>TRBV7-2|-|TRBJ2-2|13|-
TGTGCCAGCAAAGGCCGAGCCACCGGGGAGCTGTTTTTT
CASKGRATGELFF
>TRBV9|-|TRBJ2-7|16|-
TGTGCCAGCAGCGCTGGGGCGGAGACGGGCCACTACGAGCAGTACTTC
CASSAGAETGHYEQYF
>TRBV5-4|-|TRBJ2-2|16|TRBD2
TGTGCCAGCAGGTCCACGGGGGGGTCGAACACCGGGGAGCTGTTTTTT
CASRSTGGSNTGELFF
>TRBV5-6|-|TRBJ2-5|13|TRBD1
TGTGCCAGCACGGCAGGGGGCCGGGAGACCCAGTACTTC
CASTAGGRETQYF
>TRBV4-1|-|TRBJ2-7|17|TRBD1
TGCGCCAGCAGCCAAGAGGGCGATGGGACCGGGACAGCCATTTACGACTTC
CASSQEGDGTGTAIYDF
>TRBV11-3|-|TRBJ2-2|16|-
TGTGCCAGCAGCTTGTTTGGCGGGGATAACACCGGGGAGCTGTTTTTT
CASSLFGGDNTGELFF
>TRBV7-6|-|TRBJ2-2|13|-
TGTGCCAGCAGCAATAGCGACACCGGGGAGCTGTTTTTT
CASSNSDTGELFF
>TRBV14|-|TRBJ2-1|15|TRBD1
TGTGCCAGCAGCACAGGGCGGACAGGGCGGAATGAGCAGTTCTTC
CASSTGRTGRNEQFF
>TRBV5-1|-|TRBJ1-1|14|-
TGCGCCAGCAGCTTGGAACCGGCGGACACTGAAGCTTTCTTT
CASSLEPADTEAFF
>TRBV30|-|TRBJ2-5|13|-
TGTGCCTGGAGTCAGGGGGGTGGAGAGACCCAGTACTTC
CAWSQGGGETQYF
>TRBV7-8|many|TRBJ1-1|16|-
TGTGCCAGCAGCCGTTATCTCAGGGCCATGAACACTGAAGCTTTCTTT
CASSRYLRAMNTEAFF
>TRBV20-1|-|TRBJ1-1|10|TRBD1
TGCAGTGCTGGCAGGGGGTCAGCTTTCTTT
CSAGRGSAFF
>TRBV2|-|TRBJ1-6|14|TRBD1
TGTGCCAGCAGCGGGGACAGACGTAATTCACCCCTCCACTTT
CASSGDRRNSPLHF
>TRBV18|-|TRBJ2-7|14|TRBD1
TGTGCCAGCTCCCCGGGACAGGAATCCTACGAGCAGTACTTC
CASSPGQESYEQYF
>TRBV29-1|-|TRBJ1-1|12|-
TGCAGCGTTGGATCTGGGAACACTGAAGCTTTCTTT
CSVGSGNTEAFF
>TRBV2|-|TRBJ2-7|14|TRBD2
TGTGCCAGCAGGGAGGGACTAGCGGGGAACGAGCAGTACTTC
CASREGLAGNEQYF